In this sample, the clone carrying this T cell receptor (beta chain) turned up once. Trimming stripped 5 bases from V and 2 bases from J, with 12 bases between. The CDR3 is 14 residues long. Germline CDR1 and CDR2: SEHNR and FQNEAQ (reference sequence). This sample is drawn from a study of blood T cell repertoires in COVID-19. Repertoires were generated with immunoSEQ multiplex PCR, while TCRdb's copy carries only in-frame clones and drops some. Among 150,000 to 200,000 clones listed, 81% were seen once. The source material was peripheral blood. The clonotype comes from a man between 60 and 70 years old with active or convalescent COVID-19. The chain employs TRBV7-9 and TRBJ1-2; the D is unclear. The CDR3: CASSPLLSNYGYTF. CDR3 in DNA: TGTGCCAGCAGCCCATTACTGAGCAACTATGGCTACACCTTC.